One and the same sample provided the 28 T cell receptor beta chains below, sequenced in a study of T cell clusters in autoimmune cytopenias (dated by TCRdb to between 2018 and 2021). Sequencing was performed on an Illumina MiSeq. Multiplex PCR with a touch-down protocol amplified TRB rearrangements, with the TRB-A and TRB-B primer pools combined in a single tube. The reads were reprocessed in TCRdb, with one entry per CDR3 protein sequence and no accompanying DNA. The sample has around 4,100 distinct CDR3 sequences on record. About 36% of the sample rests with the top ten. TRB amplification used about 230 ng of peripheral blood genomic DNA, approximately 41,000 genome equivalents, per sample. The data were also submitted as part of a second study, on T cell repertoires in aging, cancer and after chemotherapy.

Sequencing was carried out using peripheral blood. The source is a human donor in good health.

The chain employs TRBV6-5 and TRBJ1-2; the TRBD1 assignment by TCRdb is unverifiable without DNA. The germline CDR1 and CDR2 sequences are MNHEY and SVGAGI. The CDR3 covers 13 residues. The chain's CDR3 is CASSVRTGSGYTF.

Measured by frequency, this clonotype is medium-sized. The chain employs TRBV15 and TRBJ2-3; lacking DNA, the TRBD1 call made by TCRdb goes unchecked. Germline lookup yields CDR1 LNHNV and CDR2 YYDKDF (reference sequence). The CDR3 length is 16 residues. The CDR3 spells CATSRDPGQGADTQYF.

CDR3 sequence: CASSSQETNEKLFF. V gene TRBV12-3 or TRBV12-4 combines with J gene TRBJ1-4. This CDR3 spans 14 amino acids.

The chain carries TRBV19 and TRBJ1-1; TCRdb's D call, TRBD1, is unchecked because there is no DNA. The CDR3 length is 16 residues. Germline values: CDR1 LNHDA, CDR2 SQIVND (reference sequence). CDR3 protein: CASIKLQGDMNTEAFF. Variable domain in full (rest from reference TRBV19 and TRBJ1-1): DGGITQSPKYLFRKEGQNVTLSCEQNLNHDAMYWYRQDPGQGLRLIYYSQIVNDFQKGDIAEGYSVSREKKESFPLTVTSAQKNPTAFYLCASIKLQGDMNTEAFFGQGTRLTVV.

Considering frequency, this clonotype is medium-sized. The chain couples TRBV6-5 to TRBJ1-4; TCRdb's D gene call, TRBD1, goes unchecked for lack of DNA. Germline V gene sequence: CDR1 MNHEY, CDR2 SVGAGI. This CDR3 region has 14 residues. CDR3 residues: CATKQGYSNEKLFF.

Measured by frequency, this clonotype is medium-sized. The genes are TRBV12-3 or TRBV12-4 and TRBJ2-1; TCRdb proposes TRBD2, but this gene call is untestable without DNA. The CDR3 loop spans 15 amino acids. The CDR3 sequence is CASSFPAPPHNEQFF.

The rearrangement links TRBV19 to TRBJ1-5; TCRdb's D gene call, TRBD1, goes unchecked for lack of DNA. CDR3 length equals 15 residues. CDR1 is LNHDA, CDR2 SQIVND, per germline (reference sequence). The CDR3 loop reads CASSNQGASNQPQHF.

The chain is built from TRBV20-1 and TRBJ1-2. Germline assignment: CDR1 DFQATT and CDR2 SNEGSKA (reference sequence). The CDR3 covers 13 residues. The chain's CDR3 is CSLFSPGNYGYTF.

This clonotype is classed as medium-sized by frequency. This chain uses TRBV12-3 or TRBV12-4 with TRBJ1-2. CDR3 length: 16 residues. CDR3 protein: CASSPWGGEANYGYTF.

The J gene is TRBJ1-5, the V gene TRBV30. The CDR3 runs 14 residues. Germline V gives CDR1 GTSNPN, CDR2 SVGIG (reference sequence). CDR3 amino acids: CAWSVGDVVQPQHF.

The V and J genes are TRBV19 and TRBJ1-1. Germline-derived CDR1 and CDR2 are LNHDA and SQIVND (reference sequence). This CDR3 spans 14 amino acids. The CDR3: CASSLGRVNTEAFF.

By frequency, this clonotype registers medium-sized. The chain carries TRBV12-3 or TRBV12-4 and TRBJ2-5; the TCRdb call, TRBD1, lacks DNA for checking. There are 14 residues in the CDR3. CDR3 protein: CASSPGGREETQYF.

The chain couples TRBV6-2 or TRBV6-3 to TRBJ2-1. The CDR3 sequence is 14 residues long. Looked up from germline, CDR1 is MNHEY and CDR2 is SVGEGT. The CDR3 protein is CASSSSSSDNEQFF.

This chain links TRBV6-5 with TRBJ1-1; TCRdb's assignment of TRBD1 cannot be checked, as there is no DNA. The CDR3 has 14 residues. The germline V gene has CDR1 MNHEY and CDR2 SVGAGI. CDR3 amino acids: CASSGGQGLTEAFF.

The chain uses TRBV30 and TRBJ2-7; TCRdb outputs TRBD2, but without DNA this stays unchecked. CDR1 and CDR2 (germline): GTSNPN, SVGIG (reference sequence). The CDR3 has 14 residues. The CDR3 sequence is CAWDRGLRTYEQYF.

V and J are TRBV5-5 and TRBJ1-2; TCRdb's assignment of TRBD1 cannot be checked, as there is no DNA. The CDR3 length is 16 residues. Germline CDR1 reads SGHKS; CDR2 reads YYEKEE (reference sequence). The CDR3 sequence is CASSLIEGPGAVGYTF.

This clonotype is called medium-sized based on its frequency. This chain joins TRBV6-5 and TRBJ1-2; lacking DNA, the TRBD1 call made by TCRdb goes unchecked. Germline V lookup: CDR1 MNHEY, CDR2 SVGAGI. The CDR3 covers 14 residues. The CDR3 here is CASTYTVGGSGYTF.

This clonotype counts as medium-sized (0.01 to 0.1%) by frequency. The J gene is TRBJ1-3, the V gene TRBV30. Germline CDR1 and CDR2: GTSNPN and SVGIG (reference sequence). This CDR3 region has 13 residues. The CDR3 loop reads CAWSQSSGNTIYF.

The genes are TRBV6-2 or TRBV6-3 and TRBJ2-1; TCRdb's D gene call, TRBD1, goes unchecked for lack of DNA. Germline values: CDR1 MNHEY, CDR2 SVGEGT. The CDR3 covers 13 residues. The CDR3 spells CASKRARENEQFF.

This clonotype is classed as medium-sized by frequency. The CDR3 spells CASSPTWDQTYEQYF. This rearrangement joins TRBV18 to TRBJ2-7; TCRdb indicates TRBD1, and absent DNA this call remains unverified. CDR1 is KGHSH, CDR2 LQKENI, per germline. This CDR3 has 15 amino acids.

This clonotype registers medium-sized (0.01 to 0.1%) by frequency. The genes are TRBV30 and TRBJ1-2; checking the TCRdb D call of TRBD1 is not possible without DNA. This CDR3 contains 15 residues. Per the germline V gene, CDR1 is GTSNPN and CDR2 is SVGIG (reference sequence). CDR3 sequence: CAWMLWGQGDYGYTF.

The chain employs TRBV18 and TRBJ1-2; lacking DNA, the TRBD1 call made by TCRdb goes unchecked. Looked up from germline, CDR1 is KGHSH and CDR2 is LQKENI. This CDR3 has 15 residues. CDR3 sequence reads: CASSPRTGADYGYTF.

J is TRBJ2-7 and V is TRBV10-3; TCRdb's D call of TRBD2 is untestable without DNA. In germline, CDR1 is ENHRY, CDR2 SYGVKD. CDR3 size: 15 residues. The CDR3 is CAISEKGTSGGEQYF.

This clonotype counts as medium-sized by frequency. V and J are TRBV29-1 and TRBJ2-5; TCRdb outputs TRBD2, but without DNA this stays unchecked. The CDR3 is 13 residues long. Germline lookup yields CDR1 SQVTM and CDR2 ANQGSEA. CDR3 amino acids: CSVDLRGPETQYF.

The chain has TRBV6-1 and TRBJ1-1. There are 14 residues in the CDR3. Germline CDR1 and CDR2: MNHNS and SASEGT. Here the CDR3 reads CASTPGLGNTEAFF.

This clonotype is deemed large by its frequency. The rearrangement links TRBV29-1 to TRBJ2-1; checking the TCRdb D call of TRBD2 is not possible without DNA. This CDR3 is built from 13 residues. Germline CDR1 SQVTM, CDR2 ANQGSEA. CDR3 in amino acids: CSVGSGGYNEQFF.

This chain links TRBV20-1 with TRBJ1-6. Germline loops: CDR1 DFQATT, CDR2 SNEGSKA (reference sequence). The CDR3 is 18 residues long. The CDR3 loop is CSAKGEREGSSYNSPLHF.

Its frequency marks this clonotype as medium-sized. The V and J genes are TRBV5-6 and TRBJ2-5; the D call from TCRdb, TRBD1, cannot be confirmed without DNA. Germline V CDR1 and CDR2: SGHDT, YYEEEE. This CDR3 contains 16 residues. CDR3 sequence: CASSPPGQAAQETQYF.